This entry lists 17 T cell receptor beta chains sequenced from one sample in a study of CD8+ T cells in alopecia areata. Sequencing relied on a cDNA template that was reverse transcribed from extracted RNA. Libraries were prepared by immunoSEQ multiplex PCR; TCRdb keeps only in-frame clonotypes and omits some of them. The sample lists tens of thousands of clones, over 95% occurring once. Material: CD8+ T cells sorted from blood, obtained at week 0. These receptor sequences come from a human donor with alopecia areata.

The chain combines TRBV6-5 with TRBJ2-5; 9 bases map to TRBD2. This CDR3 spans 14 amino acids. The V and J ends lost 3 bases and 4 bases, in that order; junction bases with no gene match: 3. The germline V gene encodes CDR1 MNHEY and CDR2 SVGAGI. The CDR3 region is CASSYYSGGETQYF. DNA for the CDR3: TGTGCCAGCAGTTATTATAGCGGGGGAGAGACCCAGTACTTC.

This rearrangement joins TRBV11-2 to TRBJ2-1; a possible D gene is TRBD2 (5 bases). The germline CDR1 and CDR2 sequences are SGHAT and FQNNGV. The CDR3 spans 15 residues. Trimming left V 0 bases short and J 4 bases short, with 10 bases between. Here the CDR3 reads CASSLDQRGYNEQFF. CDR3 nucleotides: TGTGCCAGCAGCTTAGACCAAAGAGGGTACAATGAGCAGTTCTTC. Using reference TRBV11-2 and TRBJ2-1 for the parts outside the CDR3, the full variable domain is EAGVAQSPRYKIIEKRQSVAFWCNPISGHATLYWYQQILGQGPKLLIQFQNNGVVDDSQLPKDRFSAERLKGVDSTLKIQPAKLEDSAVYLCASSLDQRGYNEQFFGPGTRLTVL.

This chain uses TRBV27 with TRBJ2-7; either TRBD1 or TRBD2 may supply D (6 bases each). This CDR3 has 14 amino acids. The V gene lost 2 bases and the J gene lost 1 base, with 9 bases spanning the gap. CDR1 and CDR2 from the germline V gene are MNHEY and SMNVEV (reference sequence). CDR3 nucleotides: TGTGCCAGCAGTTTAGGGGGGCCATCCTACGAGCAGTACTTC. This encodes CASSLGGPSYEQYF.

The chain employs TRBV6-1 and TRBJ1-6; D uncertain. The V end was cut by 4 bases, the J end by 0 bases, with 10 bases between. CDR1 MNHNS and CDR2 SASEGT come from the germline V gene. This CDR3 is built from 16 residues. The CDR3 DNA follows: TGTGCCAGCAGTGTTCTTACGAGCTCCTATAATTCACCCCTCCACTTT. This codes for CASSVLTSSYNSPLHF.

V gene TRBV28 combines with J gene TRBJ2-2; tentatively, D is TRBD1 (5 bases). Trimming removed 10 bases at V and 2 bases at J, with 17 bases between. CDR3 length: 15 residues. From germline, CDR1 is MDHEN and CDR2 SYDVKM. This chain's CDR3 is CATQGVPLNTGELFF. In DNA, the CDR3 is TGTGCCACCCAAGGGGTCCCCCTTAACACCGGGGAGCTGTTTTTT. The entire variable domain, with the rest obtained from reference TRBV28 and TRBJ2-2, is as follows: DVKVTQSSRYLVKRTGEKVFLECVQDMDHENMFWYRQDPGLGLRLIYFSYDVKMKEKGDIPEGYSVSREKKERFSLILESASTNQTSMYLCATQGVPLNTGELFFGEGSRLTVL.

The chain uses TRBV7-2 and TRBJ2-3; 8 bases line up with TRBD1. From germline, CDR1 is SGHTA and CDR2 FQGNSA. CDR3 length equals 19 residues. Losses at the gene ends were 1 base for V and 2 bases for J; bases not matched to a gene: 14. As DNA, the CDR3 is TGTGCCAGCAGCTTAGTTCTGCCGGCCGGGACAGGAGTCACAGATACGCAGTATTTT. This encodes CASSLVLPAGTGVTDTQYF.

This clone is a singleton in its sample. The chain has TRBV5-1 and TRBJ2-3, with a possible D match to TRBD2 (7 bases). CDR1 is SGHRS, CDR2 YFSETQ, per germline. Trimming shortened V by 0 bases and J by 10 bases, and 9 bases separated the two germline ends. The CDR3 sequence is 12 residues long. CDR3 bases: TGCGCCAGCAGCTTGGCCGGGGGGCCGCAGTATTTT. Translation gives CASSLAGGPQYF.

This chain connects TRBV13 to TRBJ2-7; the match to TRBD1 covers 8 bases. The length of the CDR3 is 15 residues. Germline V gene sequence: CDR1 PRHDT, CDR2 FYEKMQ (reference sequence). The ends lost 3 bases at V and 1 base at J; junction bases unmatched: 5. The CDR3 is CASSFDRGVSYEQYF. The CDR3 region has the DNA TGTGCCAGCAGCTTCGACAGGGGCGTTTCCTACGAGCAGTACTTC.

The V call is TRBV27, the J call TRBJ1-2, with D uncertain. V lost 6 bases and J 7 bases, leaving 21 bases between the germline ends. The CDR3 spans 15 residues. The V gene's germline CDR1 is MNHEY and CDR2 SMNVEV (reference sequence). The CDR3 here is CASSKPYSPSSGYTF. For the CDR3, the DNA is TGTGCCAGCAGCAAACCTTACTCCCCATCTAGTGGCTACACCTTC.

The V call is TRBV5-6, the J call TRBJ2-5; D remains ambiguous. The CDR3 runs 17 residues. Trimming took off 4 bases at V and 0 bases at J, with 19 bases between the two ends. Germline loops: CDR1 SGHDT, CDR2 YYEEEE. The CDR3 DNA reads as TGTGCCAGCAGCCCGGATGGTACTAACTTGTACCAAGAGACCCAGTACTTC. Translation: CASSPDGTNLYQETQYF.

The chain links TRBV5-1 to TRBJ2-7, with a possible D match to TRBD1 (6 bases). The V gene lost 1 base and the J gene lost 3 bases, with 11 bases spanning the gap. The CDR3 runs 14 residues. Germline loops: CDR1 SGHRS, CDR2 YFSETQ. The CDR3 sequence is CASSLRGTGYEQYF. For the CDR3, the DNA is TGCGCCAGCAGCTTGAGGGGGACGGGCTACGAGCAGTACTTC.

This rearrangement joins TRBV6-5 to TRBJ2-1, with 9 bases identical to TRBD2. The CDR3 consists of 15 residues. The V gene's germline CDR1 is MNHEY and CDR2 SVGAGI. After removal of 6 bases from V and 4 bases from J, the junction contained 7 bases not matched to a gene. In DNA form, the CDR3 reads TGTGCCAGCAGCCATGTAGCGGGGGCTTACAATGAGCAGTTCTTC. This gives the protein CASSHVAGAYNEQFF.

CDR3 bases: TGTGCCAGCAGCTTAGCGCTGGGACAGGAGCAGTATTTT. Translation gives CASSLALGQEQYF. This chain connects TRBV7-6 to TRBJ2-3, with 8 bases lining up with TRBD1. The trim removed 0 bases at V and 11 bases at J, leaving 4 bases unmatched. Germline CDR1 is SGHVS and CDR2 is FNYEAQ. The CDR3 is 13 amino acids.

Worth noting for this clone: At one boundary the junction diverges from the germline segment, which might be a read error. This chain uses TRBV6-5 with TRBJ1-1; 8 nucleotides line up with TRBD1. The CDR3 loop spans 13 amino acids. Per germline, CDR1 MNHEY and CDR2 SVGAGI. In DNA form, the CDR3 reads TGTGCCATCAGTGGAGGGACAGGCACTGAAGCTTTCTTT. Protein: CAISGGTGTEAFF.

This clone was observed once. CDR3 nucleotides: TGTGCCAGCAGCTTCAGGGTTGGCAATGAGCAGTTCTTC. Translating gives CASSFRVGNEQFF. V usage is TRBV11-2 and J usage is TRBJ2-1; D is perhaps TRBD1 (5 bases). The CDR3 contains 13 residues. V was cut by 3 bases and J by 6 bases, with 9 bases left in between. CDR1 SGHAT and CDR2 FQNNGV come from the germline V gene.

The V call is TRBV5-4, the J call TRBJ2-5, with TRBD1 matching 7 bases. Looked up from germline, CDR1 is SGHNT and CDR2 is YYREEE (reference sequence). Trimming at V came to 4 bases and at J to 2 bases, leaving 8 bases not matched to a gene. This CDR3 is 15 amino acids long. The CDR3 loop reads CASSPRDSRQETQYF. The DNA of the CDR3 is TGTGCCAGCAGCCCCCGGGACAGTCGGCAAGAGACCCAGTACTTC.

V is TRBV7-9 and J is TRBJ2-7, with 7 positions matching TRBD1. The trim removed 1 base at V and 6 bases at J, leaving 9 bases unmatched. The length of the CDR3 is 15 residues. Germline V lookup: CDR1 SEHNR, CDR2 FQNEAQ (reference sequence). CDR3 amino acids: CASSLGQGVWCEQYF. CDR3 in DNA: TGTGCCAGCAGCTTAGGACAGGGAGTTTGGTGCGAGCAGTACTTC.